These 8 T cell receptor beta chains share one sample of origin, sequenced in a study of identical twins. Using its own MiXCR run on the 5' RACE reads, TCRdb lists one record per CDR3 protein. The sample has 1.5 million to 2 million distinct CDR3 sequences, about 32% seen once. Source material: cord blood. The receptors were gathered from a newborn girl in good health.

This clonotype has a handful of counts. V gene TRBV6-5 combines with J gene TRBJ2-7, with TRBD2 matching over 9 bases. V shed 3 bases, J shed 2 bases, and the junction held 5 bases outside the gene matches. CDR3 length equals 15 residues. The germline V gene encodes CDR1 MNHEY and CDR2 SVGAGI. The CDR3 is CASSYSLAGTYEQYF. The CDR3 bases are TGTGCCAGCAGTTATAGCCTAGCGGGGACCTACGAGCAGTACTTC.

This clonotype occurred a few times. V and J are TRBV24-1 and TRBJ2-7, with 10 bases matching TRBD2. The CDR3 contains 14 residues. Germline trimming cut 0 bases from V and 12 bases from J; bases unmatched to any gene: 7. Germline V gives CDR1 KGHDR, CDR2 SFDVKD. The CDR3 region has the DNA TGTGCCACCAGTGATTTGTCTAGCGGGAGCAATTGGTACTTC. Its protein product is CATSDLSSGSNWYF.

V gene TRBV16 combines with J gene TRBJ1-5; D remains unclear. The ends were cut back, 3 bases at V and 2 bases at J, with 14 bases in the middle. This CDR3 contains 16 residues. Germline loops: CDR1 KGHSY, CDR2 FQNENV. CDR3 sequence reads: CASSHRGVQGNQPQHF. The CDR3 DNA reads as TGTGCCAGCAGCCACCGCGGGGTTCAGGGCAATCAGCCCCAGCATTTT.

This chain links TRBV15 with TRBJ1-6; D is undetermined. Trimming stripped 0 bases from V and 7 bases from J, with 7 bases between. The CDR3 runs to 14 residues. Germline lookup yields CDR1 LNHNV and CDR2 YYDKDF (reference sequence). The CDR3 DNA reads TGTGCCACCAGCAGAGATCGGCTAAATTCACCCCTCCACTTT. Amino acids: CATSRDRLNSPLHF.

This clonotype was observed a handful of times. This rearrangement joins TRBV12-3 or TRBV12-4 to TRBJ2-5; no firm D call. The CDR3 has 14 amino acids. V was clipped by 1 base and J by 4 bases, with 10 bases between them. The CDR3: CASSLGTTLETQYF. The DNA for the CDR3 is TGTGCCAGCAGTTTAGGTACTACCTTAGAGACCCAGTACTTC.

This clonotype has only a few counts. CDR3 nucleotide sequence: TGTGCCAGCAGCTTAGCCGGGACCCAAACCTCTCGGTTGTACTTC. Translation gives CASSLAGTQTSRLYF. J is TRBJ2-5 and V is TRBV7-2; D tentatively fits TRBD1 or TRBD2 (5 bases each). From germline, CDR1 is SGHTA and CDR2 FQGNSA. CDR3 length: 15 residues. V lost 0 bases and J 13 bases, leaving 21 bases between the germline ends.

This clonotype was found a few times. The chain employs TRBV6-6 and TRBJ2-5; D gene uncertain. This CDR3 is built from 15 residues. Germline-derived CDR1 and CDR2 are MNHNY and SVGAGI (reference sequence). Trimming removed 2 bases at V and 0 bases at J, with 10 bases between. The CDR3 coding sequence is TGTGCCAGCAGTTACGATGGGAACAACCAAGAGACCCAGTACTTC. This sequence encodes CASSYDGNNQETQYF.

As DNA, the CDR3 is TGTGCCAGCAGCTTGATTTCGGGGTCGCCCCAGCATTTT. Amino acids: CASSLISGSPQHF. The chain employs TRBV5-6 and TRBJ1-5; D is uncertain. Germline V gene sequence: CDR1 SGHDT, CDR2 YYEEEE. This CDR3 is built from 13 residues. V was pared by 1 base and J by 9 bases, with 11 bases between.